The clone carrying this T cell receptor beta chain was seen only once. V was pared by 1 base and J by 0 bases, with 10 bases between. This CDR3 is 15 amino acids long. Per the germline V gene, CDR1 is SGHAT and CDR2 is FQNNGV. Generated by immunoSEQ multiplex PCR, the TCRdb table keeps only in-frame clones and is missing some. The sample contains some 10,000 clones, less than 85% of which appear only once. The data stem from a study of T cells after somatic rescue of genetic block. Sequenced: peripheral blood mononuclear cells (PBMCs). This chain connects TRBV11-2 to TRBJ2-7; tentative D call: TRBD1 (6 bases). This sequence originates from a boy aged 5-17 years. The CDR3 DNA sequence: TGTGCCAGCAGCTTAGGGACAGCGATCTCCTACGAGCAGTACTTC. Its protein is CASSLGTAISYEQYF. Drawing the rest from reference TRBV11-2 and TRBJ2-7, the complete variable domain is EAGVAQSPRYKIIEKRQSVAFWCNPISGHATLYWYQQILGQGPKLLIQFQNNGVVDDSQLPKDRFSAERLKGVDSTLKIQPAKLEDSAVYLCASSLGTAISYEQYFGPGTRLTVT.